The 11 T cell receptor beta chains below come from one sample, sequenced in a study of Tregs in tolerant kidney transplant recipients. Generated by immunoSEQ multiplex PCR, the TCRdb table keeps only in-frame clones and is missing some. The repertoire holds about 15,000 clones, with around 80% as singletons. Sequencing was performed on Tregs from blood, taken before the transplant. These receptors came from a human donor who received a combined kidney and bone marrow transplant.

The chain employs TRBV5-1 and TRBJ1-4; D is possibly TRBD1 (5 bases). Looked up from germline, CDR1 is SGHRS and CDR2 is YFSETQ. This CDR3 has 15 amino acids. Deletions cut 0 bases from V and 7 bases from J, with 13 bases between. CDR3 in amino acids: CASSLGGRGSEKLFF. CDR3 bases: TGCGCCAGCAGCTTGGGGGGACGGGGGAGTGAAAAACTGTTTTTT.

The chain joins TRBV7-8 to TRBJ2-4, with 7 bases identical to TRBD1. This CDR3 is built from 17 residues. Germline V gene lookup returns CDR1 SGHVS and CDR2 FQNEAQ. J lost 3 bases, V lost 5 bases, and 13 bases had no gene match. The CDR3, as DNA: TGTGCCAGCAGCCGCGCCCCCCCTACAGGGGACAAAAACATTCAGTACTTC. It encodes CASSRAPPTGDKNIQYF.

V and J are TRBV5-1 and TRBJ2-1; D might be TRBD2 (5 bases). This CDR3 has 14 residues. CDR1 and CDR2 from the germline V gene are SGHRS and YFSETQ. The V and J ends lost 5 bases and 9 bases respectively, with 18 bases between them. This chain's CDR3 is CASRESGAWGEQFF. DNA for the CDR3: TGCGCCAGCAGAGAGAGCGGAGCCTGGGGTGAGCAGTTCTTC. Complete variable domain (other parts from reference TRBV5-1 and TRBJ2-1): KAGVTQTPRYLIKTRGQQVTLSCSPISGHRSVSWYQQTPGQGLQFLFEYFSETQRNKGNFPGRFSGRQFSNSRSEMNVSTLELGDSALYLCASRESGAWGEQFFGPGTRLTVL.

The rearrangement joins TRBV19 to TRBJ1-5; 10 positions agree with TRBD1. Germline CDR1 is LNHDA and CDR2 is SQIVND (reference sequence). The CDR3 totals 14 residues. V gave up 7 bases and J gave up 5 bases; unmatched junction bases: 5. This chain's CDR3 is CASTLGQGHQPQHF. CDR3 nucleotide sequence: TGTGCCAGTACCTTGGGACAGGGGCATCAGCCCCAGCATTTT.

This clone occurred once. This chain joins TRBV30 and TRBJ2-7; tentative D call: TRBD1 (6 bases). With 1 base removed from V and 3 bases from J, the gap between germline ends came to 10 bases. Germline-derived CDR1 and CDR2 are GTSNPN and SVGIG (reference sequence). This CDR3 is 13 amino acids long. The CDR3: CAWSAGQYYEQYF. The CDR3 coding sequence is TGTGCCTGGAGTGCCGGACAGTACTACGAGCAGTACTTC.

The chain is built from TRBV7-2 and TRBJ2-7; tentative D call: TRBD1 (6 bases). The ends were cut back, 1 base at V and 0 bases at J, with 7 bases in the middle. CDR3 length equals 14 residues. CDR1 is SGHTA, CDR2 FQGNSA, per germline. The CDR3: CASSLDRASYEQYF. The CDR3 bases are TGTGCCAGCAGCTTAGACAGGGCCTCCTACGAGCAGTACTTC.

The V call is TRBV23-1, the J call TRBJ2-3; tentatively, D is TRBD2 (5 bases). Being an ORF, TRBV23-1 has a function that is uncertain. The V end was cut by 5 bases, the J end by 6 bases, with 24 bases between. The CDR3 is made up of 17 amino acids. This chain's CDR3 is CASSYLDGVEMRDTQYF. CDR3 nucleotides: TGCGCCAGCAGTTATCTCGACGGGGTGGAAATGAGGGATACGCAGTATTTT.

This sequence joins TRBV5-1 and TRBJ2-1, with 8 bases identical to TRBD2. Germline V CDR1 and CDR2: SGHRS, YFSETQ. This CDR3 region has 13 residues. With 5 bases clipped from V and 6 bases from J, the junction kept 4 bases outside the gene matches. CDR3 coding DNA: TGCGCCAGCAGATCCGCGGGGGGCAATGAGCAGTTCTTC. This gives the protein CASRSAGGNEQFF.

The genes are TRBV2 and TRBJ1-1; 10 nucleotides line up with TRBD1. Germline CDR1 SNHLY, CDR2 FYNNEI. The CDR3 is 14 amino acids. The ends lost 7 bases at V and 1 base at J; junction bases unmatched: 3. This CDR3 is CASKGQGSNTEAFF. In DNA form, the CDR3 reads TGTGCCAGCAAGGGACAGGGGTCGAACACTGAAGCTTTCTTT. The full variable domain, with the rest looked up from reference TRBV2 and TRBJ1-1, is EPEVTQTPSHQVTQMGQEVILRCVPISNHLYFYWYRQILGQKVEFLVSFYNNEISEKSEIFDDQFSVERPDGSNFTLKIRSTKLEDSAMYFCASKGQGSNTEAFFGQGTRLTVV.

A single count supports this clone. The V gene is TRBV7-9, the J gene TRBJ1-1; D not certain. This CDR3 has 15 amino acids. V gave up 1 base and J gave up 1 base, with 10 bases separating them. CDR1 and CDR2 (germline): SEHNR, FQNEAQ (reference sequence). The chain's CDR3 is CASSLGLARNTEAFF. The DNA for the CDR3 is TGTGCCAGCAGCTTAGGGTTGGCTAGGAACACTGAAGCTTTCTTT.

The chain joins TRBV5-6 to TRBJ1-2; 8 bases line up with TRBD1. After removal of 4 bases from V and 5 bases from J, the junction contained 19 bases not matched to a gene. Germline V gives CDR1 SGHDT, CDR2 YYEEEE. The CDR3 runs 18 residues. CDR3 residues: CASSTGYRGRSEGYGYTF. The CDR3, as DNA: TGTGCCAGCAGCACGGGGTACAGGGGGAGAAGCGAAGGTTATGGCTACACCTTC.